This record concerns one TCR beta chain sequence. These data belong to a study of T cells in Graves' hyperthyroidism and ophthalmopathy. It was RNA transcripts that yielded the amplified TCR beta CDR3 regions. An initial round of RT-PCR targeting the TCR CDR3 relied on the HTBI primer set. MiXCR was run by TCRdb on the multiplex PCR reads, yielding one entry per CDR3 protein. The sample lists 390,000 or so distinct CDR3 sequences; over 12% were seen once. Under 3 months was the duration of disease in ophthalmopathy patients, who also had a Clinical Activity Score of at least 3 and a NOSPECS grade of at least 4. J was trimmed by 4 bases and V by 7 bases; bases with no gene match: 11. Germline-derived CDR1 and CDR2 are SGDLS and YYNGEE. This CDR3 region has 16 residues.

Sample: blood. The receptor was isolated from a man aged 18 to 30 with Graves' ophthalmopathy. The chain carries TRBV9 and TRBJ1-3; 10 bases agree with TRBD1. The DNA for the CDR3 is TGTGCCAGCGCCCCCCGAGGGACAGGGGACGGAAACACCATATATTTT. Amino acids: CASAPRGTGDGNTIYF.